This T cell receptor (beta chain) was recovered during a study of T-cell memory formation after mild COVID-19 (dated by TCRdb to the early 2020s). The study in broad terms: Most TCR sequence clusters were specific to one of the two donors. The cohort comprised two young, previously healthy adult volunteers, one female and one male. In two donors, T-cell clones that expanded and contracted after mild COVID-19 were followed by sequencing TCRalpha and TCRbeta repertoires longitudinally. Here is what the overall study found, with its caveats: Contracting CD4+ clones were found mainly in CM and EM memory subsets, while CD8+ clones were enriched in EMRA. The study covered only a couple of mild cases, and larger cohorts including severe cases with pre-infection samples were considered necessary. Clones that contracted from day 15 to 85 showed balanced CD4/CD8 phenotypes, whereas a second wave of clones that expanded from day 15 to 37 leaned towards CD4+. Whether the second-wave clones peaking on day 37 were SARS-CoV-2 specific was not confirmed. Some responding clones were found in pre-infection memory, which suggests that pre-existing cross-reactive memory T cells took part in the SARS-CoV-2 response.

Comments on this clonotype: Its antigen remains unidentified. Nothing much larger sits one base from this clone, and base qualities are not available.

The germline ends are 14 bases apart after V is trimmed by 0 bases and J by 5 bases. The germline V gene (reference sequence) gives CDR1 as DFQATT and CDR2 as SNEGSKA. The CDR3 measures 15 amino acids from cysteine to phenylalanine. Left in the record is the CDR3 DNA by itself, 45 bases read in frame from the first base. PBMCs were isolated by Ficoll-Paque density gradient centrifugation. Sequencing instrument: Illumina NovaSeq 6000. Using 5'RACE with constant-segment primers, TCRalpha and TCRbeta cDNA libraries were constructed, with sample barcodes and unique molecular identifiers added in the process. RNA was extracted from every sample with Trizol reagent. Amplification of the libraries took two PCR steps, and the second step added a second sample barcode plus Illumina TruSeq adapters. The libraries were sequenced on an Illumina NovaSeq using 2 x 150 bp paired-end reads. Concerning the study's data processing: With migec v1.2.7, reads were demultiplexed and then collapsed into UMI-guided consensus sequences. With mixcr v2.1.11, UMI consensuses were aligned to TRA and TRB V and J templates and assembled into clonotypes. A clonotype was counted as expanded or contracted only if both edgeR and NoisET called the change significant, with noise models trained on biological replicates. For edgeR calls, a false discovery rate-adjusted p below 0.01 and a log2 fold-change threshold of 1 were applied. As an exploratory analysis of dynamics, max-normalized trajectories of the 1000 most abundant clonotypes were examined by PCA with hierarchical clustering. Separately sequenced CD4+ and CD8+ repertoires were used to assign a CD4 or CD8 phenotype to each responding clone. In TCRdb, the public reads were trimmed at Q25 with fastp and aligned with MiXCR, with productive beta chains retained. Records with the same CDR3 protein are collapsed into one entry carrying the most frequent genes and DNA. TCRdb, rather than the study authors, made the V and J calls. Counted in this sample were a few hundred thousand distinct CDR3 sequences; around 27% of them appeared once. Roughly an eighth of the sample comes from the top ten.

This sequence was found in an adult woman who had mild COVID-19 (a few samples of this study predate the infection). The sample titles of this study are shuffled in the database, so cell type and time point are left out; the donor was told from shared clones. Recombination linked TRBV20-1 to TRBJ2-1; the D region is possibly TRBD1 or TRBD2, each matching across 6 bases. Sequenced: PBMCs or a T cell subset sorted from them (not recorded which). This receptor carries the CDR3 CSARDMTEGDNEQFF. The sequenced DNA is TGCAGTGCTAGAGATATGACGGAGGGGGACAATGAGCAGTTCTTC.